The 21 T cell receptor beta chains given below trace back to one sample, sequenced in a study of response to subunit inactivated influenza vaccine. TCRdb re-analysed the RT-PCR reads in MiXCR, keeping a single row per CDR3 protein. This sample yields about 580,000 distinct CDR3 sequences, of which 12% to 15% are seen a single time; approximately 12% belongs to the top ten. The sequencing here drew on PBMCs from blood, taken less than 13 days after vaccination. The receptors derive from a man aged 50-60 years who received an inactivated influenza vaccine.

This clonotype has more than one count but fewer than ten. This sequence joins TRBV5-1 and TRBJ1-2; 7 nucleotides agree with TRBD1. CDR3 length: 14 residues. The V segment lost 0 bases and the J segment 8 bases; nucleotides outside the gene matches: 7. Germline CDR1 is SGHRS and CDR2 is YFSETQ. In DNA form, the CDR3 reads TGCGCCAGCAGCTTGGGAATTACAGGGGAGGGCTACACCTTC. Translation: CASSLGITGEGYTF.

This clonotype has more than one count but fewer than ten. The V call is TRBV10-3, the J call TRBJ2-1; D might be TRBD1 or TRBD2, each matching 6 bases. Germline loops: CDR1 ENHRY, CDR2 SYGVKD. The CDR3 is made up of 15 amino acids. Trimming removed 3 bases from V and 0 bases from J, with 9 bases in between. CDR3 protein: CAISDEGGSYNEQFF. The DNA of the CDR3 is TGTGCCATCAGTGATGAGGGGGGCTCCTACAATGAGCAGTTCTTC.

This clonotype came up many times. This chain joins TRBV5-1 and TRBJ2-1; D may be TRBD2 (5 bases). The CDR3 length is 12 residues. CDR1 and CDR2 from the germline V gene are SGHRS and YFSETQ. The V gene lost 4 bases and the J gene lost 10 bases, with 12 bases spanning the gap. CDR3 sequence: CASSRTPMEQFF. The CDR3 nucleotides read TGCGCCAGCAGCAGGACTCCTATGGAGCAGTTCTTC.

In DNA form, the CDR3 reads TGCAGTGCTACCAGGGGGGCGCGGACTGAAGCTTTCTTT. This encodes CSATRGARTEAFF. The chain combines TRBV20-1 with TRBJ1-1, with TRBD1 matching over 7 bases. This CDR3 contains 13 residues. The V and J ends lost 4 bases and 5 bases, in that order; junction bases with no gene match: 7. Germline loops: CDR1 DFQATT, CDR2 SNEGSKA (reference sequence).

The chain links TRBV4-3 to TRBJ2-7; weak D call: TRBD2 (6 bases). This CDR3 spans 16 amino acids. Germline CDR1 LGHNA, CDR2 YSLEER. The V and J ends lost 0 bases and 0 bases respectively, with 12 bases between them. The CDR3 is CASSQDVWGLSYEQYF. CDR3 DNA: TGCGCCAGCAGCCAAGATGTCTGGGGACTCTCCTACGAGCAGTACTTC.

CDR3: CASSLAGTEQETQYF. Here the CDR3 DNA reads TGTGCCAGCAGCCTTGCCGGGACAGAGCAAGAGACCCAGTACTTC. The chain employs TRBV12-3 or TRBV12-4 and TRBJ2-5, with TRBD1 identical over 7 bases. V was clipped by 6 bases and J by 2 bases; unmatched bases: 9. This CDR3 is built from 15 residues.

Only a few counts were recorded for this clonotype. The genes are TRBV4-3 and TRBJ2-2; D is unresolved. Per the germline V gene, CDR1 is LGHNA and CDR2 is YSLEER. Trimming cost V 1 base and J 4 bases, with 7 bases left between them. The CDR3 is 14 amino acids. CDR3 sequence: CASSQVRGTGELFF. The DNA for the CDR3 is TGCGCCAGCAGCCAAGTTCGCGGCACCGGGGAGCTGTTTTTT.

This clonotype was seen only a few times. V gene TRBV9 combines with J gene TRBJ2-5, with 8 bases identical to TRBD2. The CDR3 loop spans 16 amino acids. The V segment lost 0 bases and the J segment 5 bases; nucleotides outside the gene matches: 9. The germline V gene has CDR1 SGDLS and CDR2 YYNGEE. CDR3 sequence (DNA): TGTGCCAGCAGCGTAGTCGACGGGGGGGCCTCGGAGACCCAGTACTTC. Translated, it gives CASSVVDGGASETQYF.

The sample holds a few counts of this clonotype. V and J are TRBV10-3 and TRBJ1-1; D is possibly TRBD1 (5 bases). V was clipped by 4 bases and J by 2 bases, with 8 bases between them. The CDR3 length is 13 residues. In germline, CDR1 is ENHRY, CDR2 SYGVKD. The CDR3, as DNA: TGTGCCATCAGTGGACAGCGAAACACTGAAGCTTTCTTT. It specifies CAISGQRNTEAFF.

This chain connects TRBV6-1 to TRBJ1-6, with 7 bases lining up with TRBD1. Germline assignment: CDR1 MNHNS and CDR2 SASEGT. J lost 7 bases, V lost 6 bases, and 6 bases had no gene match. The CDR3 runs to 14 residues. The CDR3 reads CASRRDSRNSPLHF. The CDR3 bases are TGTGCCAGCAGGCGGGACAGCCGGAATTCACCCCTCCACTTT.

The CDR3 coding sequence is TGCAGTGCTAGATACGGACAGGGGGGCGAGCAGTACTTC. This sequence encodes CSARYGQGGEQYF. V gene TRBV20-1 combines with J gene TRBJ2-7, with 10 positions matching TRBD1. The CDR3 loop spans 13 amino acids. Germline V gene sequence: CDR1 DFQATT, CDR2 SNEGSKA (reference sequence). Unmatched junction bases numbered 4, after V lost 2 bases and J lost 6 bases.

This clonotype was found a few times. The rearrangement links TRBV12-3 or TRBV12-4 to TRBJ2-2; either TRBD1 or TRBD2 may fit D (6 bases each). This CDR3 is 14 amino acids long. Deletions cut 3 bases from V and 3 bases from J, with 8 bases between. CDR3 residues: CASSLGGHTGELFF. The DNA of the CDR3 is TGTGCCAGCAGTTTGGGGGGCCACACCGGGGAGCTGTTTTTT.

This clonotype occurred many times. The chain couples TRBV7-2 to TRBJ1-5, with D unclear. V lost 2 bases and J lost 7, with 9 bases in between. The CDR3 extends over 13 amino acids. Germline V gene data show CDR1 as SGHTA and CDR2 as FQGNSA. The CDR3 protein is CASSLTKGQPQHF. In DNA form, the CDR3 reads TGTGCCAGCAGCTTAACTAAGGGCCAGCCCCAGCATTTT.

The rearrangement uses TRBV4-3 and TRBJ1-2, with 8 nucleotides matching TRBD1. The length of the CDR3 is 16 residues. V lost 2 bases and J lost 5; bases outside the gene matches: 10. Germline CDR1 and CDR2: LGHNA and YSLEER. The CDR3, as DNA: TGCGCCAGCAGCCAACTACCGGGGACAGGAGGGTATGGCTACACCTTC. Protein: CASSQLPGTGGYGYTF.

This chain joins TRBV5-1 and TRBJ2-1; 10 positions agree with TRBD2. Germline-derived CDR1 and CDR2 are SGHRS and YFSETQ. V was clipped by 3 bases and J by 2 bases; unmatched bases: 5. The CDR3 runs to 16 residues. CDR3 amino acids: CASSSFSGRTYNEQFF. DNA of the CDR3: TGCGCCAGCAGCTCCTTTAGCGGGAGGACCTACAATGAGCAGTTCTTC.

The chain is built from TRBV24-1 and TRBJ2-7; D unclear. CDR3 size: 13 residues. The V and J ends lost 3 bases and 4 bases respectively, with 9 bases between them. The V gene's germline CDR1 is KGHDR and CDR2 SFDVKD. CDR3 sequence reads: CATSDQRAYEQYF. The CDR3 DNA is TGTGCCACCAGTGATCAGAGAGCATACGAGCAGTACTTC.

This clonotype was counted at least ten times. This chain connects TRBV5-1 to TRBJ1-4, with D unresolved. In germline, CDR1 is SGHRS, CDR2 YFSETQ. The CDR3 runs 14 residues. Trimming pared 0 bases from V and 5 bases from J, leaving 8 bases between. Here the CDR3 DNA reads TGCGCCAGCAGCTTGGGCGGATTCAATGAAAAACTGTTTTTT. Amino acid sequence: CASSLGGFNEKLFF.

This clonotype appeared a few times. The CDR3 DNA sequence: TGCGCCAGCAGCCACAAGAGCACCGGGGAGCTGTTTTTT. This translates into CASSHKSTGELFF. The V and J genes are TRBV4-3 and TRBJ2-2, with no clear D. The CDR3 extends over 13 amino acids. Germline assignment: CDR1 LGHNA and CDR2 YSLEER. The V and J ends lost 3 bases and 4 bases respectively, with 6 bases between them.

This clonotype was detected only a few times. This sequence joins TRBV18 and TRBJ1-6, with D hard to call. The CDR3 length is 15 residues. Germline assignment: CDR1 KGHSH and CDR2 LQKENI. Deletions cut 5 bases from V and 0 bases from J, with 8 bases between. The CDR3 reads CASSWEYSYNSPLHF. The CDR3 bases are TGTGCCAGCTCATGGGAATACTCCTATAATTCACCCCTCCACTTT.

The rearrangement uses TRBV3-1 and TRBJ1-5, with 7 positions matching TRBD1. This CDR3 has 17 amino acids. J lost 4 bases, V lost 1 base, and 10 bases had no gene match. Germline loops: CDR1 LGHDT, CDR2 YNNKEL (reference sequence). In nucleotides, the CDR3 is TGTGCCAGCAGCCAAGGGACAGGATTTCCCGTAAATCAGCCCCAGCATTTT. It translates to CASSQGTGFPVNQPQHF.

This clonotype was observed many times. The rearrangement uses TRBV6-5 and TRBJ2-7; D is uncertain. V was pared by 10 bases and J by 1 base, with 11 bases between. This CDR3 is 12 amino acids long. Germline CDR1 and CDR2: MNHEY and SVGAGI. CDR3 coding DNA: TGTGCCACCTTGGGCGATTCCTACGAGCAGTACTTC. It specifies CATLGDSYEQYF.